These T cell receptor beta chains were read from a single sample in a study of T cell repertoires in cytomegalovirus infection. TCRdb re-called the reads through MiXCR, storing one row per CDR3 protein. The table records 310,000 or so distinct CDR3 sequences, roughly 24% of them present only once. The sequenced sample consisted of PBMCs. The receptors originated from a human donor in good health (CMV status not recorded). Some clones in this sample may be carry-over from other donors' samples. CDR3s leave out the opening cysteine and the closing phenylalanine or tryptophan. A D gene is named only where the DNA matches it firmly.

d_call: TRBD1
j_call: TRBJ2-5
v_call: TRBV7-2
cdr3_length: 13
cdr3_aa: ASSFTGAGQETQY

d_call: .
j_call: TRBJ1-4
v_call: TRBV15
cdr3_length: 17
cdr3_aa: ATSRDRSRADATNEKLF

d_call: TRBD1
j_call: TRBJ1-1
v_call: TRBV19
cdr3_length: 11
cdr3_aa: ASKRQGSSEAF

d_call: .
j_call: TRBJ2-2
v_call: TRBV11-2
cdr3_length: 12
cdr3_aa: ASSPPPGGGELF

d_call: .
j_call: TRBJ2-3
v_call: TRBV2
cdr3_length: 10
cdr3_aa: ASSENTDTQY

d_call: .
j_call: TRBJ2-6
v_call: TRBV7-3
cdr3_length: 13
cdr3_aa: ASSPGYELSNVLT

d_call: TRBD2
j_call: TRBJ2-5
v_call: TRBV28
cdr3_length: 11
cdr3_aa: ASRTGGQETQY

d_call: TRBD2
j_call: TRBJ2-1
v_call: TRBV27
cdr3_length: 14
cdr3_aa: ASSFLAGGSYNEQF

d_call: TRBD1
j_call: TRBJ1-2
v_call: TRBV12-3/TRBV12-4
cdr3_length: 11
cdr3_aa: ASSLTGIYGYT

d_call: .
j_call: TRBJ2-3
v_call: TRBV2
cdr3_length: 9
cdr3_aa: ASTAADTQY

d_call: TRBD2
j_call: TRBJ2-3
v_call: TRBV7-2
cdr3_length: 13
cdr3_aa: ASSLVAGVVDTQY

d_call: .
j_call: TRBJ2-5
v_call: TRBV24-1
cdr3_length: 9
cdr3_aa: ATSESETQY

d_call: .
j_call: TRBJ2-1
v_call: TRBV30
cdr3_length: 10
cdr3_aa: AIRGQYNEQF

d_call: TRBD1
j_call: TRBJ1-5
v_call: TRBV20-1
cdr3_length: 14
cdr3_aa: SARRGQGIRNQPQH

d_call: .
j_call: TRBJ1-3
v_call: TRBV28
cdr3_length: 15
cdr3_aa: ASSSERGGPAGNTIY

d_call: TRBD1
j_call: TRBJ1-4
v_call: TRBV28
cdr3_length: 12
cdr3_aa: ASSFRGKGEKLF

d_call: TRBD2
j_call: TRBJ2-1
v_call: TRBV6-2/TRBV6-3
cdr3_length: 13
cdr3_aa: ASSQRTSLYNEQF

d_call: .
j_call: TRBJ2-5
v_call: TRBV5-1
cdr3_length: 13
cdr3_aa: ASSLEGRFQETQY

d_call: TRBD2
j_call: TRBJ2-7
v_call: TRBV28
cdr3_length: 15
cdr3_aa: ASSLTLAGRGTYEQY

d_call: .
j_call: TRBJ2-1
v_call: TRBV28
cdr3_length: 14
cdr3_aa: ASTKVGRSSYNEQF

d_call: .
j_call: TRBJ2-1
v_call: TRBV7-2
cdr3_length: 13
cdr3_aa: ASSSRGNRFNEQF

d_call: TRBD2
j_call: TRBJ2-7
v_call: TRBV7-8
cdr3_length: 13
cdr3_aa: ASSLLREGSYEQY

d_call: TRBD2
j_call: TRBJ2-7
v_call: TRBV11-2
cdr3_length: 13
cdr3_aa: ASSTSSGFLGEQY

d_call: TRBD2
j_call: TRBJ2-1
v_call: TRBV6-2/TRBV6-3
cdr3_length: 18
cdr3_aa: ASSYPWGLAGEGSYNEQF

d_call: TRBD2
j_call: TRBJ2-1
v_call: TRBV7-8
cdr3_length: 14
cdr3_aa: ASSLGLAGWVNEQF

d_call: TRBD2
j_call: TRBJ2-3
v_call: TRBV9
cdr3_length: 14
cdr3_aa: ASSVPRRGGTDTQY

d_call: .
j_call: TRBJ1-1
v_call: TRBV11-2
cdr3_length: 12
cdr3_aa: ASSGGLLNTEAF

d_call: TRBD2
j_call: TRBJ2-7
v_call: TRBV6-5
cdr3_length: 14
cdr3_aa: ASITPRGAGVYEQY

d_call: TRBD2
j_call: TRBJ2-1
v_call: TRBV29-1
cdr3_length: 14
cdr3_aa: SVLLAGGPGYNEQF

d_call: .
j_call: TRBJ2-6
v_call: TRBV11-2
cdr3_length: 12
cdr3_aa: ASSWGTNFPVLT

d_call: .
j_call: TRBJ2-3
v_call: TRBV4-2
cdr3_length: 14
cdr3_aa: ASSQGGGTSTDTQY

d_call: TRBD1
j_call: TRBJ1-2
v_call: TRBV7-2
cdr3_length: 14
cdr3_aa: ASSLATGRGSYGYT

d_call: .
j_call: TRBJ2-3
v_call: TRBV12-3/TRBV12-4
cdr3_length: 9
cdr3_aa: ASTQTDTQY

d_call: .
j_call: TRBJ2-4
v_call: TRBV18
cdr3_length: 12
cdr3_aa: ASSPTIRQNIQY

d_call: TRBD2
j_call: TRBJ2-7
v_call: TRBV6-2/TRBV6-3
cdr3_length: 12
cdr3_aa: ASSVTSGPYEQY

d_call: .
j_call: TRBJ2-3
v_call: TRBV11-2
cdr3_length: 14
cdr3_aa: ASSLEAGQDTDTQY

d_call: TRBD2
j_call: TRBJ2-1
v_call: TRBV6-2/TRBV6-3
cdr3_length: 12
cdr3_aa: ASKNAGLAGELF

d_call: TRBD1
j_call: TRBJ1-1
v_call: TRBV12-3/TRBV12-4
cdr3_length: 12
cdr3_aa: ASSLTGGSAEAF

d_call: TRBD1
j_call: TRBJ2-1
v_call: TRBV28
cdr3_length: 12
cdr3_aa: ASSPGQRYNEQF

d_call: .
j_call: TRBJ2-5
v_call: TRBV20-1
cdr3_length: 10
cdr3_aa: SAPQRRETQY

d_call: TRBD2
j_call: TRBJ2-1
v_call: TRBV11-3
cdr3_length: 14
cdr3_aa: ASSLYASGSRNEQF

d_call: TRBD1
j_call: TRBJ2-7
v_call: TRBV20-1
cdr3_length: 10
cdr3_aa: SARAGGREQY

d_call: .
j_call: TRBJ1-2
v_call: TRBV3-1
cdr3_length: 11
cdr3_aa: ASSQDTPNGYT

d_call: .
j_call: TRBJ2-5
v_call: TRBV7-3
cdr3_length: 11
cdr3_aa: ASSSRTGETQY

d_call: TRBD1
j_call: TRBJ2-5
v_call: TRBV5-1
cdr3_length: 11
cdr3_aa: ASSKTGDETQY

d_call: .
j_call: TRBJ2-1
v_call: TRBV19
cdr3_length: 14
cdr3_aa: ATRDRPSFSYNEQF

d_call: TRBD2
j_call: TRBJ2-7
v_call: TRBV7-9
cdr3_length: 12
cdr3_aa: ASSHPGLAHEQY

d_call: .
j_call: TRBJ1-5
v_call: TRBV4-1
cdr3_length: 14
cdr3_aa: ASSQDSFLSADPQH